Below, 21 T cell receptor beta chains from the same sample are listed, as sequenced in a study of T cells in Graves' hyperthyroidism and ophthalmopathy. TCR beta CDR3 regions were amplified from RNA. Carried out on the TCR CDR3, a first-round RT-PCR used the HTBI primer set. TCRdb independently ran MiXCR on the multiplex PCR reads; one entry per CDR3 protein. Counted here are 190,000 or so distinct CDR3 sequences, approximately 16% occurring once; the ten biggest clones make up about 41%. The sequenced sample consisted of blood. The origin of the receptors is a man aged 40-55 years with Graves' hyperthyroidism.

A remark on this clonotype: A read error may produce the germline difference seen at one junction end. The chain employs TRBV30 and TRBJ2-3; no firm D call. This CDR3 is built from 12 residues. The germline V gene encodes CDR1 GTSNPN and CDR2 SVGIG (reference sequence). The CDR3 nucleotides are TGTGCCCGGAACGTGGGTACAGATACGCGGTATTTT. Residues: CARNVGTDTRYF.

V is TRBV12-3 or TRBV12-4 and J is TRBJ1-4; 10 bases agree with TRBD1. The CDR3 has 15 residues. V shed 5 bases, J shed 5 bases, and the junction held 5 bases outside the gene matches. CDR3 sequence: CASSLRTGGNEKLFF. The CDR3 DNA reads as TGTGCCAGCAGTCTCCGGACAGGGGGGAATGAAAAACTGTTTTTT.

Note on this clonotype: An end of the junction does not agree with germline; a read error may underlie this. The CDR3 DNA reads as TGCGCCAGCAGCCTACAGGGGGCACGGGAGACCCAGTACTTC. It encodes CASSLQGARETQYF. This chain joins TRBV5-5 and TRBJ2-5; 9 nucleotides match TRBD1. This CDR3 has 14 residues. Per germline, CDR1 SGHKS and CDR2 YYEKEE (reference sequence).

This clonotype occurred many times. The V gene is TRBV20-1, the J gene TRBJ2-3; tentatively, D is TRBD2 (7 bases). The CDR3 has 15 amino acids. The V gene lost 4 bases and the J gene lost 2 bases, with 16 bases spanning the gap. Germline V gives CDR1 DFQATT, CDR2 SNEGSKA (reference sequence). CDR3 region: CSATPFGGATDTQYF. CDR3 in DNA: TGCAGTGCTACCCCTTTTGGGGGGGCCACAGATACGCAGTATTTT.

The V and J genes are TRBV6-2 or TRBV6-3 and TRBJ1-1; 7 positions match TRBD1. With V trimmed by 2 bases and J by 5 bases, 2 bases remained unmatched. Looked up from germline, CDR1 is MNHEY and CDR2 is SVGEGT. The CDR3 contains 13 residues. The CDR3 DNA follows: TGTGCCAGCAGTTACGTACAGGGGACTGAAGCTTTCTTT. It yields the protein CASSYVQGTEAFF.

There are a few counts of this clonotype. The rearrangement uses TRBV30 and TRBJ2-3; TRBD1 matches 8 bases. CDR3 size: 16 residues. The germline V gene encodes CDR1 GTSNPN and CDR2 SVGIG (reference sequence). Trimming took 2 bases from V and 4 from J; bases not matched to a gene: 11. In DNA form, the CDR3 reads TGTGCCTGGAGTAGTCAAAGGGGGACAGGTCCAGATACGCAGTATTTT. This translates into CAWSSQRGTGPDTQYF.

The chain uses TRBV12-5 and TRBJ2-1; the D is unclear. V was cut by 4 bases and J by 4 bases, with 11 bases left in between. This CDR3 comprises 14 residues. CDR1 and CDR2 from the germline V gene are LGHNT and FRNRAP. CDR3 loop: CASGWTYNYNEQFF. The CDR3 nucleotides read TGTGCTAGTGGTTGGACCTATAATTACAATGAGCAGTTCTTC. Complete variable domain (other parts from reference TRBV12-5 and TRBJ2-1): DARVTQTPRHKVTEMGQEVTMRCQPILGHNTVFWYRQTMMQGLELLAYFRNRAPLDDSGMPKDRFSAEMPDATLATLKIQPSEPRDSAVYFCASGWTYNYNEQFFGPGTRLTVL.

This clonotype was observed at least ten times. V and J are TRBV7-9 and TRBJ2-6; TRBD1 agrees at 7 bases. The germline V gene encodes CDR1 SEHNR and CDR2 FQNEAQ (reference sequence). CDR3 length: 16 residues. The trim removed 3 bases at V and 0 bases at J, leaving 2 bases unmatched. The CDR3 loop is CASSLTGYSGANVLTF. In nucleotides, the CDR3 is TGTGCCAGCAGCTTGACAGGGTACTCTGGGGCCAACGTCCTGACTTTC.

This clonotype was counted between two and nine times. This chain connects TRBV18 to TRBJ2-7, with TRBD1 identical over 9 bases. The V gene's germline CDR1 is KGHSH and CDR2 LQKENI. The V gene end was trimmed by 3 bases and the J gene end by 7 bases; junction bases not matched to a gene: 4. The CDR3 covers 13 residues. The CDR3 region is CASSPGTGSEQYF. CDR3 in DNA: TGTGCCAGCTCACCGGGGACAGGGAGTGAGCAGTACTTC.

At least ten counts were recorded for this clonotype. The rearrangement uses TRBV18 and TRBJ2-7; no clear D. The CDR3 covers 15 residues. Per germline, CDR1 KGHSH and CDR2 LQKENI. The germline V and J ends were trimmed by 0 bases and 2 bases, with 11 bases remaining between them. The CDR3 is CASSPPSQAAYEQYF. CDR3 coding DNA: TGTGCCAGCTCACCACCGTCCCAAGCCGCCTACGAGCAGTACTTC.

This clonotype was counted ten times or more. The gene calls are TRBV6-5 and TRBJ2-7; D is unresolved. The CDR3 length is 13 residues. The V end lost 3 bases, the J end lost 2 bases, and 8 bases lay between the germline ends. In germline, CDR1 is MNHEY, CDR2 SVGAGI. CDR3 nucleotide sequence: TGTGCCAGCAGTTATAGACAAGCCTACGAGCAGTACTTC. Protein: CASSYRQAYEQYF.

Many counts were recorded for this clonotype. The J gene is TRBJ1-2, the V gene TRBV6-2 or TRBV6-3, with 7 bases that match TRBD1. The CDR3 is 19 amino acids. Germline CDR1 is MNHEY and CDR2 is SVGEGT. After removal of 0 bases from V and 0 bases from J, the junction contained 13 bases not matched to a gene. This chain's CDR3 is CASSYSMTGTDTTNYGYTF. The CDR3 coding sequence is TGTGCCAGCAGTTACTCGATGACCGGGACAGATACTACTAACTATGGCTACACCTTC.

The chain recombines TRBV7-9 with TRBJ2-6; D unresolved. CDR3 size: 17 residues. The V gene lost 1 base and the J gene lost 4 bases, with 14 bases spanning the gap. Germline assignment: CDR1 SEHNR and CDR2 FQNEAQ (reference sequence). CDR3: CASSLGFWYSGANVLTF. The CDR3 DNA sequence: TGTGCCAGCAGCTTAGGATTTTGGTACTCGGGGGCCAACGTCCTGACTTTC.

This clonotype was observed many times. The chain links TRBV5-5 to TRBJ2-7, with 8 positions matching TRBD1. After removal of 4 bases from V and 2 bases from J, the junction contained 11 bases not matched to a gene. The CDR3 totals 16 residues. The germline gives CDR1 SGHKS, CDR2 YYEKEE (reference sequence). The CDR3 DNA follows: TGTGCCAGCAGCCAAAGCCCGGACAGGGAGACCTACGAGCAGTACTTC. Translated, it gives CASSQSPDRETYEQYF.

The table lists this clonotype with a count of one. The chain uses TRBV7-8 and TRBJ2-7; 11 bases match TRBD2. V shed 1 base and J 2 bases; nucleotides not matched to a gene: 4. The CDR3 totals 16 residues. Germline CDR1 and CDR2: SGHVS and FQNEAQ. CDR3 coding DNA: TGTGCCAGCAGCTTAGGCTCGGGACTAGCGGCCTACGAGCAGTACTTC. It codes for CASSLGSGLAAYEQYF.

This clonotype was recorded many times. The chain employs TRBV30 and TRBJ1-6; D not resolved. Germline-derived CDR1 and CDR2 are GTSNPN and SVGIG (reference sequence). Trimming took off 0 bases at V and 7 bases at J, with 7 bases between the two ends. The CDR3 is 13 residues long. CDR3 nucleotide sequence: TGTGCCTGGAGTGTATGGGGAAATTCACCCCTCCACTTT. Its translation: CAWSVWGNSPLHF. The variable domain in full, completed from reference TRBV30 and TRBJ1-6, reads SQTIHQWPATLVQPVGSPLSLECTVEGTSNPNLYWYRQAAGRGLQLLFYSVGIGQISSEVPQNLSASRPQDRQFILSSKKLLLSDSGFYLCAWSVWGNSPLHFGNGTRLTVT.

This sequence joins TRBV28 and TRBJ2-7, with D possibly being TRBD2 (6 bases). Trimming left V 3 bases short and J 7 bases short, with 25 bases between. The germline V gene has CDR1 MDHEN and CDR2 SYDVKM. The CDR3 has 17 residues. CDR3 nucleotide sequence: TGTGCCAGCAGTTTGAGGACGGGCGCGGGACGACGGAAGGAGCAGTACTTC. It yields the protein CASSLRTGAGRRKEQYF.

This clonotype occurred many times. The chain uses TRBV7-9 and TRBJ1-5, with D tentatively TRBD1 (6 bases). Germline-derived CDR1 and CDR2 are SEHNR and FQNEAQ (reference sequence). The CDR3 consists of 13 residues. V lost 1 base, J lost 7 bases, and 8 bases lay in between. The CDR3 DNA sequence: TGTGCCAGCAGCTTAGAACAGGGACAGCCCCAGCATTTT. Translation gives CASSLEQGQPQHF.

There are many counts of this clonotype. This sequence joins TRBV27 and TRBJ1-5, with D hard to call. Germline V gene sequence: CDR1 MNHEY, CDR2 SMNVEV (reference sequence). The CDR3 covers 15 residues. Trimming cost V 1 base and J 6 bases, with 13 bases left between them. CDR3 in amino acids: CASSLFRSVTQPQHF. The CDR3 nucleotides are TGTGCCAGCAGTTTATTTAGGTCAGTTACTCAGCCCCAGCATTTT.

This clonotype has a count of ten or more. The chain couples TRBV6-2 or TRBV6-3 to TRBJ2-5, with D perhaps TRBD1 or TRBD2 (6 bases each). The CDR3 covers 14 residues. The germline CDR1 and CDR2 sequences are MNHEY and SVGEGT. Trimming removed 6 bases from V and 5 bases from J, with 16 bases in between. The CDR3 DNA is TGTGCCAGCAGAGTCTTTGCCGGGGGCGAGACCCAGTACTTC. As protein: CASRVFAGGETQYF.

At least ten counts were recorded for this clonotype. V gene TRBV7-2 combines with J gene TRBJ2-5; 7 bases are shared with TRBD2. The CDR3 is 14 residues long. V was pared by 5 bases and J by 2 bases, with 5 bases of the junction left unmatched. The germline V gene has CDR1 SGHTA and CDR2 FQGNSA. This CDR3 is CASSISGAQETQYF. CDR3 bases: TGTGCCAGCAGCATAAGCGGGGCTCAAGAGACCCAGTACTTC.